Listed below are T cell receptor beta chains from one sample, sequenced in a study of cytomegalovirus exposure and HLA in healthy donors. TCRdb keeps only in-frame clones here, not all; method: immunoSEQ multiplex PCR. The specimen's table records some 75,000 clones. Sequencing was done on a sample of PBMCs. These receptors all stem from a man aged 35 to 55 in good health and CMV-seronegative. CDR3s leave out the opening cysteine and the closing phenylalanine or tryptophan. Each record gives: V gene, CDR3 protein.

TRBV10-1	ASSESVVSYNEQF
TRBV30	AWSSGLAGGPSTDTQY
TRBV18	ASSLLTVSGPYNSPLH
TRBV28	ASSLAAAGSRGYT
TRBV5-1	ASSLVPQETQY
TRBV5-8	ASSLSGTWDEKLF
TRBV5-4	ASSPKAGTGGEKLF
TRBV6-5	ASNRASGNAIY
TRBV27	ASIRGTEAF
TRBV6-1	ASVTSGDSSYEQY
TRBV5-1	ASSGKQGTFADTQY
TRBV5-1	ASSTPVGGLTEAF
TRBV7-9	ASSLGGSTEAF
TRBV7-9	ASSWSGTDGETQY
TRBV11-2	ASSLEVGRLQETQY
TRBV7-2	ASSSTRAGELF
TRBV7-2	ASSTQGTAPGELF
TRBV13	ASSSRQGSDEQY
TRBV27	ASSPGTGRGDTQY
TRBV2	ASNPGQGIGYT
TRBV2	ASRREGWGYT
TRBV13	ASTRQGGETQY
TRBV11-2	ASSSGGGTYGYT
TRBV19	ASSIDRGTGYT
TRBV11-2	ASSSPRGRNYGYT
TRBV5-6	ASSPGTVSYNEQF
TRBV7-2	ASSLMGTSGPGAADTQY
TRBV7-9	ASSTSGAADTQY
TRBV18	ASSPEQAARGYT
TRBV9	ASSLRSGTGGIHT
TRBV27	ASRLIAGELF
TRBV7-6	ASSRRASELYNEQF
TRBV4-1	ASSLGAPGELF
TRBV10-2	ASSGFSSGAYEQY
TRBV20-1	SAVGGNGYT
TRBV20-1	SARRGEQY
TRBV5-1	ASSLAIGGQETQY
TRBV4-2	ASSPRTGRSYEQY
TRBV2	ASSVGLAGGADTQY
TRBV5-6	ASSPGQGHYGYT
TRBV7-8	ASSLIKSGGKF
TRBV9	ASSGQGARGEKLF
TRBV9	ASSKQGTGELF
TRBV7-2	ASSLSLTGSNGYT
TRBV30	ACTGSASTDTQY
TRBV5-1	ASSLVDNGYT
TRBV5-4	ASSFGGQGAGEVY
TRBV11-3	ASSRGTSVTDTQY
TRBV9	ASSRVDGQPQH
TRBV4-3	ASSQDSRTSVRGDTQY
TRBV7-9	ASSLGGDGRGEQY
TRBV4-3	ASSRLTGTQETQY
TRBV30	AWSAPGLVRETQY
TRBV28	ASILGGDSNQPQH
TRBV7-8	ASSSRDRGPGEAF
TRBV2	ASSEAAGTPIPTYEQY
TRBV11-2	ASSSELTGDGEKLF
TRBV25-1	ASMGRDTSFSGANVLT
TRBV7-6	ASSLRAGGSYEQY
TRBV6-5	ASSSESGRARYTQY